The 25 T cell receptor beta chains below were found in one sample sequenced in a study of T cell repertoires in cytomegalovirus infection. Antigens of these TCRs are unknown. TCRdb ran MiXCR on the reads and lists one entry per CDR3 protein. In the table there are 200,000 or so distinct CDR3 sequences, around 40% of which are singletons. Sequencing used CD8+ T cells from cultured PBMCs, obtained from culture after CMV antigen stimulation. These receptors were taken from a human donor in good health (CMV status not recorded). Some clones in this sample may be carry-over from other donors' samples.

V and J are TRBV11-2 and TRBJ2-1, with 7 bases fitting TRBD2. The CDR3 is 15 residues long. The germline CDR1 and CDR2 sequences are SGHAT and FQNNGV. V was pared by 4 bases and J by 5 bases, with 8 bases of the junction left unmatched. The CDR3 nucleotides read TGTGCCAGCAGCTCCCGGGGAGGGAGCGACAATGAGCAGTTCTTC. This gives the protein CASSSRGGSDNEQFF.

This clonotype was seen a handful of times. V gene TRBV7-8 combines with J gene TRBJ1-2; no clear D gene. CDR1 SGHVS and CDR2 FQNEAQ come from the germline V gene. With 3 bases removed from V and 3 bases from J, the gap between germline ends came to 17 bases. The CDR3 loop spans 16 amino acids. DNA of the CDR3: TGTGCCAGCAGCTTGATGACCCAATGGAGGGACTATGGCTACACCTTC. This gives the protein CASSLMTQWRDYGYTF.

This chain uses TRBV10-3 with TRBJ2-1; D is unclear. The CDR3 covers 15 residues. The V gene lost 3 bases and the J gene lost 2 bases, with 11 bases spanning the gap. CDR1 and CDR2 (germline): ENHRY, SYGVKD. The CDR3: CAISEEAVTYNEQFF. CDR3 bases: TGTGCCATCAGTGAAGAGGCGGTCACCTACAATGAGCAGTTCTTC.

The rearrangement uses TRBV7-9 and TRBJ2-7; D is unclear. The germline gives CDR1 SEHNR, CDR2 FQNEAQ (reference sequence). The CDR3 contains 15 residues. With 4 bases removed from V and 2 bases from J, the gap between germline ends came to 15 bases. This CDR3 is CASSSPREETYEQYF. CDR3 bases: TGTGCCAGCAGCTCCCCCCGTGAAGAAACCTACGAGCAGTACTTC.

The CDR3 region has the DNA TGTGCCAGCGGGCGTTGGGGGCGAAAGGATTCACCCCTCCACTTT. Residues: CASGRWGRKDSPLHF. The J gene is TRBJ1-6, the V gene TRBV27; D is possibly TRBD1 (6 bases). CDR1 is MNHEY and CDR2 is SMNVEV in the germline V gene (reference sequence). V was trimmed by 8 bases and J by 8 bases, leaving 19 bases between them. This CDR3 contains 15 residues.

This clonotype was seen a single time. The chain recombines TRBV5-1 with TRBJ2-7; D perhaps matches TRBD2 (5 bases). Germline loops: CDR1 SGHRS, CDR2 YFSETQ. CDR3 size: 11 residues. The V and J ends lost 7 bases and 7 bases respectively, with 12 bases between them. The CDR3 sequence is CASGSGAEQYF. CDR3 in DNA: TGCGCCAGCGGCAGCGGAGCAGAGCAGTACTTC.

The rearrangement links TRBV11-2 to TRBJ2-7; D assignment may be TRBD1 or TRBD2 (7 bases each). Germline V lookup: CDR1 SGHAT, CDR2 FQNNGV. V lost 5 bases, J lost 9 bases, and 23 bases lay in between. The length of the CDR3 is 15 residues. The CDR3 DNA follows: TGTGCCAGCAGCGCAAACAGGGGAACCGGCGGGGGGCAGTACTTC. This codes for CASSANRGTGGGQYF.

This clonotype was seen more than once but under ten times. The chain combines TRBV28 with TRBJ2-2, with D maybe TRBD1 (6 bases). In germline, CDR1 is MDHEN, CDR2 SYDVKM. The CDR3 spans 17 residues. With 2 bases removed from V and 5 bases from J, the gap between germline ends came to 18 bases. CDR3 region: CASSLGAQGLRTGELFF. Written as DNA, the CDR3 is TGTGCCAGCAGTTTAGGCGCGCAGGGGCTGAGGACCGGGGAGCTGTTTTTT.

The rearrangement links TRBV4-2 to TRBJ1-5, with a tentative D call TRBD1 (6 bases). The CDR3 contains 16 residues. V was shortened by 0 bases and J by 2 bases, with 11 bases between the two germline ends. Germline V gene sequence: CDR1 LGHNA, CDR2 YNFKEQ. DNA for the CDR3: TGTGCCAGCAGCCAAGATTCAGGGGAGGGCAATCAGCCCCAGCATTTT. Protein product: CASSQDSGEGNQPQHF.

This clonotype has a count of ten or more. The gene calls are TRBV19 and TRBJ1-3; D is perhaps TRBD1 (5 bases). V lost 7 bases, J lost 0 bases, and 19 bases lay in between. The germline gives CDR1 LNHDA, CDR2 SQIVND (reference sequence). CDR3 length: 17 amino acids. The CDR3 here is CASMRWAGSASGNTIYF. The CDR3 coding sequence is TGTGCCAGTATGAGGTGGGCAGGGTCTGCCTCTGGAAACACCATATATTTT.

In its sample, this clonotype was seen a few times. The chain has TRBV7-2 and TRBJ2-7; 7 bases align to TRBD2. J gave up 0 bases and V 7 bases, and 12 bases lay outside the gene matches. CDR1 and CDR2 from the germline V gene are SGHTA and FQGNSA. This CDR3 contains 16 residues. The CDR3 here is CASNIGAAGFSYEQYF. For the CDR3, the DNA is TGTGCCAGCAACATAGGGGCAGCGGGATTCTCCTACGAGCAGTACTTC.

The genes are TRBV7-9 and TRBJ1-5, with TRBD1 identical over 7 bases. The CDR3 runs 16 residues. V lost 5 bases to trimming and J lost 0 bases; unmatched junction nucleotides: 7. CDR1 is SEHNR and CDR2 is FQNEAQ in the germline V gene (reference sequence). CDR3 sequence: CASSPTGIDSNQPQHF. The CDR3 DNA reads as TGTGCCAGCAGCCCGACAGGGATCGATAGCAATCAGCCCCAGCATTTT. The full variable domain, its missing parts supplied by reference TRBV7-9 and TRBJ1-5, is DTGVSQNPRHKITKRGQNVTFRCDPISEHNRLYWYRQTLGQGPEFLTYFQNEAQLEKSRLLSDRFSAERPKGSFSTLEIQRTEQGDSAMYLCASSPTGIDSNQPQHFGDGTRLSIL.

This clonotype was seen many times. This chain links TRBV7-2 with TRBJ2-1, with TRBD2 matching over 7 bases. The J segment lost 4 bases and the V segment lost 7 bases, leaving 13 bases of the junction unmatched. This CDR3 spans 16 amino acids. Germline CDR1 reads SGHTA; CDR2 reads FQGNSA. Here the CDR3 reads CASTLYGRRVYNEQFF. As DNA, the CDR3 is TGTGCCAGCACCCTTTACGGGAGGCGCGTTTACAATGAGCAGTTCTTC. The full variable domain, with the rest looked up from reference TRBV7-2 and TRBJ2-1, is GAGVSQSPSNKVTEKGKDVELRCDPISGHTALYWYRQSLGQGLEFLIYFQGNSAPDKSGLPSDRFSAERTGGSVSTLTIQRTQQEDSAVYLCASTLYGRRVYNEQFFGPGTRLTVL.

This clonotype was picked up a small number of times. The chain carries TRBV5-1 and TRBJ1-1, with a weak D call TRBD1 (6 bases). Germline V gene data show CDR1 as SGHRS and CDR2 as YFSETQ. This CDR3 region has 14 residues. Trimming pared 2 bases from V and 5 bases from J, leaving 13 bases between. CDR3 DNA: TGCGCCAGCAGCTTCAGGGACATCTGGACTGAAGCTTTCTTT. It specifies CASSFRDIWTEAFF.

A remark on this clonotype: At one boundary the junction diverges from the germline segment, which might be a read error. This chain joins TRBV12-3 or TRBV12-4 and TRBJ2-2; tentative D call: TRBD2 (5 bases). This CDR3 is 17 amino acids long. CDR3 amino acids: CASSNSRPRPYTGVLFF. In DNA, the CDR3 is TGTGCCAGCAGCAACTCACGCCCCCGGCCCTACACCGGGGTGCTGTTTTTT.

The CDR3 DNA reads TGTGCCAGCAGCTTAGTGCGGGGGATGTACACTGAAGCTTTCTTT. Translation: CASSLVRGMYTEAFF. This chain links TRBV11-2 with TRBJ1-1, with D maybe TRBD1 (5 bases). CDR3 size: 15 residues. V lost 1 base to trimming and J lost 3 bases, with 12 bases between them. CDR1 SGHAT and CDR2 FQNNGV come from the germline V gene.

The chain uses TRBV3-1 and TRBJ2-7; D is ambiguous. Germline CDR1 is LGHDT and CDR2 is YNNKEL (reference sequence). V gave up 1 base and J gave up 3 bases, with 10 bases separating them. The CDR3 runs 14 residues. CDR3 region: CASSQGTADYEQYF. CDR3 sequence (DNA): TGTGCCAGCAGCCAAGGGACCGCGGACTACGAGCAGTACTTC.

The chain has TRBV6-6 and TRBJ2-5; D not certain. V shed 8 bases and J shed 1 base, with 11 bases lying between them. Germline CDR1 and CDR2: MNHNY and SVGAGI (reference sequence). CDR3 length equals 13 residues. Here the CDR3 reads CASLDVSQETQYF. The CDR3 nucleotides are TGTGCCAGCCTGGACGTCAGCCAAGAGACCCAGTACTTC.

The genes are TRBV12-3 or TRBV12-4 and TRBJ2-1; D is possibly TRBD1 or TRBD2 (6 bases each). This CDR3 comprises 16 residues. V lost 5 bases and J 6 bases, leaving 20 bases between the germline ends. CDR3 region: CASSPRGVADPNEQFF. CDR3 nucleotide sequence: TGTGCCAGCAGTCCGAGGGGGGTGGCCGACCCCAATGAGCAGTTCTTC.

This clonotype was counted between two and nine times. The chain joins TRBV7-6 to TRBJ1-5; D is undetermined. Trimming shortened V by 3 bases and J by 5 bases, and 8 bases separated the two germline ends. The CDR3 loop spans 13 amino acids. Germline CDR1 is SGHVS and CDR2 is FNYEAQ. CDR3 region: CASSLSRHQPQHF. The CDR3 DNA is TGTGCCAGCAGCTTGTCCAGACATCAGCCCCAGCATTTT. The variable domain in full, completed from reference TRBV7-6 and TRBJ1-5, reads GAGVSQSPRYKVTKRGQDVALRCDPISGHVSLYWYRQALGQGPEFLTYFNYEAQQDKSGLPNDRFSAERPEGSISTLTIQRTEQRDSAMYRCASSLSRHQPQHFGDGTRLSIL.

This clonotype was detected only a few times. The chain combines TRBV12-3 or TRBV12-4 with TRBJ1-1; 9 bases are shared with TRBD1. This CDR3 region has 14 residues. V shed 6 bases, J shed 6 bases, and the junction held 8 bases outside the gene matches. CDR3 DNA sequence: TGTGCCAGCAGCCCGGGGACAGGGTGGGCTGAAGCTTTCTTT. Its protein product is CASSPGTGWAEAFF.

This clonotype has just a few counts. The genes are TRBV7-8 and TRBJ1-6, with TRBD1 matching over 8 bases. The CDR3 covers 13 residues. The germline V gene has CDR1 SGHVS and CDR2 FQNEAQ. V lost 7 bases and J lost 10; bases outside the gene matches: 6. The CDR3 reads CASTRGRGSPLHF. In DNA, the CDR3 is TGTGCCAGCACCAGGGGGCGAGGGTCACCCCTCCACTTT.

The chain couples TRBV6-1 to TRBJ2-7, with 9 bases that match TRBD1. J gave up 1 base and V 1 base, and 2 bases lay outside the gene matches. The CDR3 covers 15 residues. In germline, CDR1 is MNHNS, CDR2 SASEGT. The CDR3 region has the DNA TGTGCCAGCAGTGAAGAGACAGGGGGGTCCTACGAGCAGTACTTC. Protein sequence: CASSEETGGSYEQYF.

This clonotype was seen a few times. The chain employs TRBV7-8 and TRBJ2-3; TRBD2 matches 8 bases. V gave up 5 bases and J gave up 3 bases; unmatched junction bases: 10. From germline, CDR1 is SGHVS and CDR2 FQNEAQ. The CDR3 totals 16 residues. This chain's CDR3 is CASSPPKSGGTDTQYF. The CDR3 coding sequence is TGTGCCAGCAGCCCCCCCAAAAGCGGGGGTACAGATACGCAGTATTTT.

The chain combines TRBV5-4 with TRBJ2-1, with 7 bases matching TRBD2. Losses at the gene ends were 0 bases for V and 3 bases for J; bases not matched to a gene: 3. The germline V gene encodes CDR1 SGHNT and CDR2 YYREEE (reference sequence). This CDR3 region has 15 residues. CDR3 in amino acids: CASSLARELYNEQFF. The CDR3 coding sequence is TGTGCCAGCAGCTTGGCGCGGGAGCTCTACAATGAGCAGTTCTTC.